Below are 26 T cell receptor beta chains sequenced from a single sample in a study of blood T cell repertoires in COVID-19. Assay used: immunoSEQ multiplex PCR; TCRdb lists only in-frame clones, some missing. Of 210,000 or so clones detected, 80% to 90% appear once; the ten largest clones hold more than 4.5%. Specimen: peripheral blood. All receptors derive from a woman aged 70-85 years with active or convalescent COVID-19.

The chain has TRBV6-5 and TRBJ2-7, with D possibly being TRBD1 (6 bases). Germline V gene sequence: CDR1 MNHEY, CDR2 SVGAGI. The CDR3 is 15 residues long. V was pared by 4 bases and J by 1 base, with 14 bases between. The CDR3: CASSSDSPLSYEQYF. The DNA for the CDR3 is TGTGCCAGCAGTTCGGACAGTCCCTTATCCTACGAGCAGTACTTC.

J is TRBJ2-5 and V is TRBV5-1; weak D call: TRBD1 (6 bases). CDR3 size: 15 residues. Per germline, CDR1 SGHRS and CDR2 YFSETQ. V dropped 1 base and J dropped 1 base, with 11 bases sitting between them. CDR3 amino acids: CASSLNPGAQETQYF. In nucleotides, the CDR3 is TGCGCCAGCAGCTTGAACCCAGGGGCCCAAGAGACCCAGTACTTC.

This sequence joins TRBV3-1 (or the pseudogene TRBV3-2) and TRBJ2-6; 8 bases match TRBD1. Germline V gene data show CDR1 as LGHDT and CDR2 as YNNKEL (reference sequence). Trimming at V came to 3 bases and at J to 0 bases, leaving 10 bases not matched to a gene. The CDR3 loop spans 19 amino acids. This CDR3 reads CASSQLWTGISSGANVLTF. In nucleotides, the CDR3 is TGTGCCAGCAGCCAGCTCTGGACAGGGATTAGCTCTGGGGCCAACGTCCTGACTTTC.

The chain couples TRBV5-4 to TRBJ2-3, with a possible D match to TRBD1 (5 bases). With 0 bases removed from V and 5 bases from J, the gap between germline ends came to 10 bases. This CDR3 has 14 amino acids. Germline CDR1 is SGHNT and CDR2 is YYREEE (reference sequence). This CDR3 reads CASSLADSRDTQYF. The CDR3 region has the DNA TGTGCCAGCAGCTTGGCCGACAGCCGAGATACGCAGTATTTT.

This chain links TRBV10-3 with TRBJ2-7; 9 nucleotides match TRBD2. The ends lost 3 bases at V and 4 bases at J; junction bases unmatched: 7. The CDR3 has 15 residues. In germline, CDR1 is ENHRY, CDR2 SYGVKD. The CDR3 here is CAISEGLAGRYEQYF. CDR3 sequence (DNA): TGTGCCATCAGTGAAGGGCTAGCGGGAAGGTACGAGCAGTACTTC.

This chain's CDR3 is CSASSGQAYEQYF. CDR3 coding DNA: TGCAGCGCCTCATCGGGACAGGCCTACGAGCAGTACTTC. The V gene is TRBV29-1, the J gene TRBJ2-7; TRBD1 matches at 8 bases. Germline V gives CDR1 SQVTM, CDR2 ANQGSEA. This CDR3 has 13 amino acids. The ends lost 7 bases at V and 2 bases at J; junction bases unmatched: 7.

This chain joins TRBV4-2 and TRBJ1-4; the D is unclear. V was pared by 0 bases and J by 8 bases, with 19 bases between. Per the germline V gene, CDR1 is LGHNA and CDR2 is YNFKEQ. The CDR3 totals 17 residues. The CDR3 sequence: CASSQEPGGTRGEKLFF. In DNA form, the CDR3 reads TGTGCCAGCAGCCAAGAACCGGGCGGAACCCGAGGGGAAAAACTGTTTTTT.

This sequence joins TRBV3-1 (or the pseudogene TRBV3-2) and TRBJ2-1, with 11 bases matching TRBD1. The CDR3 loop spans 17 amino acids. CDR1 LGHDT and CDR2 YNNKEL come from the germline V gene (reference sequence). V was clipped by 6 bases and J by 1 base; unmatched bases: 8. CDR3 in DNA: TGTGCCAGCAGTCCCCGGACAGGGGGCTTTTCCTACAATGAGCAGTTCTTC. This gives the protein CASSPRTGGFSYNEQFF.

The chain joins TRBV7-9 to TRBJ2-7; TRBD1 matches at 7 bases. In germline, CDR1 is SEHNR, CDR2 FQNEAQ (reference sequence). V lost 7 bases, J lost 2 bases, and 8 bases stayed unmatched. This CDR3 comprises 14 residues. The CDR3 is CASTLRQGPYEQYF. CDR3 DNA sequence: TGTGCCAGCACCCTGCGACAGGGTCCCTACGAGCAGTACTTC.

This rearrangement joins TRBV27 to TRBJ2-1; no clear D. Germline V gene lookup returns CDR1 MNHEY and CDR2 SMNVEV (reference sequence). The CDR3 runs 13 residues. V was shortened by 2 bases and J by 9 bases, with 11 bases between the two germline ends. The CDR3 reads CASSLGWPSEQFF. The CDR3 nucleotides are TGTGCCAGCAGTTTAGGGTGGCCTAGTGAGCAGTTCTTC.

This sequence joins TRBV18 and TRBJ2-7; 8 positions agree with TRBD1. Looked up from germline, CDR1 is KGHSH and CDR2 is LQKENI. The CDR3 is 13 amino acids. The V gene end was trimmed by 5 bases and the J gene end by 6 bases; junction bases not matched to a gene: 6. The CDR3 bases are TGTGCCAGCTCAATGGACAGGGTCGCCGAGCAGTACTTC. This sequence encodes CASSMDRVAEQYF.

This clone was detected only once. At one end the junction does not follow the germline gene, possibly because of a read error. The gene calls are TRBV7-9 and TRBJ2-7, with a weak D call TRBD2 (6 bases). Per germline, CDR1 SEHNR and CDR2 FQNEAQ (reference sequence). The CDR3 covers 14 residues. This CDR3 reads CASSSPGLYYEQHF. In nucleotides, the CDR3 is TGTGCCAGCAGCTCTCCGGGACTTTACTACGAGCAGCACTTC.

V and J are TRBV5-1 and TRBJ2-3; 10 nucleotides match TRBD2. The CDR3 is 15 residues long. V lost 5 bases and J lost 2; bases outside the gene matches: 5. Germline CDR1 is SGHRS and CDR2 is YFSETQ. DNA of the CDR3: TGCGCCAGCAGTCTCAGCGGGAGGGACACAGATACGCAGTATTTT. This translates into CASSLSGRDTDTQYF.

The CDR3 region is CASSPLGGGYEQYF. The CDR3 DNA follows: TGTGCCAGCAGCCCGTTAGGAGGTGGCTACGAGCAGTACTTC. The chain employs TRBV5-6 and TRBJ2-7; D perhaps matches TRBD2 (5 bases). Germline CDR1 SGHDT, CDR2 YYEEEE. Trimming pared 4 bases from V and 3 bases from J, leaving 14 bases between. This CDR3 has 14 residues.

The J gene is TRBJ1-1, the V gene TRBV18; D perhaps matches TRBD1 (6 bases). The CDR3 spans 15 residues. V was shortened by 5 bases and J by 6 bases, with 19 bases between the two germline ends. In germline, CDR1 is KGHSH, CDR2 LQKENI. The CDR3 loop is CASSTRSRGGAEAFF. The CDR3 nucleotides are TGTGCCAGCTCAACGCGCAGCAGGGGTGGGGCTGAAGCTTTCTTT.

This clone was counted many times. This chain joins TRBV11-1 and TRBJ2-1, with 11 positions matching TRBD2. The germline V gene encodes CDR1 SGHAT and CDR2 FQDESV (reference sequence). V was pared by 3 bases and J by 4 bases, with 2 bases of the junction left unmatched. The CDR3 is made up of 15 amino acids. This CDR3 reads CASSFSGRGYNEQFF. The CDR3 bases are TGTGCCAGCAGCTTTAGCGGGAGGGGGTACAATGAGCAGTTCTTC.

The rearrangement links TRBV2 to TRBJ2-7; the D is unclear. Trimming shortened V by 4 bases and J by 3 bases, and 7 bases separated the two germline ends. Germline-derived CDR1 and CDR2 are SNHLY and FYNNEI. The CDR3 is made up of 12 amino acids. CDR3 DNA: TGTGCCAGCAGTGGGGCCAGCTACGAGCAGTACTTC. Translated, it gives CASSGASYEQYF.

The V gene is TRBV16, the J gene TRBJ2-4; 9 bases match TRBD1. The J segment lost 5 bases and the V segment lost 1 base, leaving 3 bases of the junction unmatched. The CDR3 loop spans 15 amino acids. The germline gives CDR1 KGHSY, CDR2 FQNENV. The CDR3 protein is CASSQWTGEQNIQYF. The CDR3 nucleotides read TGTGCCAGCAGCCAATGGACAGGGGAGCAAAACATTCAGTACTTC. Combining the CDR3 with reference TRBV16 and TRBJ2-4 gives the whole variable domain GEEVAQTPKHLVRGEGQKAKLYCAPIKGHSYVFWYQQVLKNEFKFLISFQNENVFDETGMPKERFSAKCLPNSPCSLEIQATKLEDSAVYFCASSQWTGEQNIQYFGAGTRLSVL.

This clone was seen a few times. The V call is TRBV19, the J call TRBJ1-2, with D possibly being TRBD1 (5 bases). V was trimmed by 7 bases and J by 8 bases, leaving 14 bases between them. The CDR3 is 12 residues long. Germline CDR1 is LNHDA and CDR2 is SQIVND (reference sequence). The CDR3 here is CASNPGQGGYTF. CDR3 nucleotides: TGTGCCAGTAACCCAGGGCAAGGGGGCTACACCTTC.

The V call is TRBV4-1, the J call TRBJ2-1, with a tentative D call TRBD2 (6 bases). Trimming left V 4 bases short and J 4 bases short, with 20 bases between. In germline, CDR1 is MGHRA, CDR2 YSYEKL. CDR3 length: 17 residues. The CDR3 reads CASSRGQRDSTYNEQFF. The CDR3 DNA follows: TGCGCCAGCAGCCGAGGCCAGAGGGACTCCACTTACAATGAGCAGTTCTTC.

The chain couples TRBV4-1 to TRBJ2-2, with a tentative D call TRBD1 (5 bases). Trimming removed 1 base from V and 6 bases from J, with 6 bases in between. The germline V gene encodes CDR1 MGHRA and CDR2 YSYEKL. This CDR3 spans 13 amino acids. The DNA of the CDR3 is TGCGCCAGCAGCCAAGGGGGCCCCGGGGAGCTGTTTTTT. Protein: CASSQGGPGELFF.

This clone was observed a handful of times. This chain links TRBV7-3 with TRBJ2-1, with D hard to call. The germline CDR1 and CDR2 sequences are SGHTA and FQGTGA. This CDR3 comprises 13 residues. The V end lost 8 bases, the J end lost 4 bases, and 12 bases lay between the germline ends. CDR3 amino acids: CASSPQRYNEQFF. The CDR3 DNA follows: TGTGCCAGCTCCCCTCAGAGGTACAATGAGCAGTTCTTC.

The chain uses TRBV4-2 and TRBJ2-1; 10 bases are shared with TRBD1. The ends lost 4 bases at V and 2 bases at J; junction bases unmatched: 5. CDR3 length: 16 amino acids. Germline values: CDR1 LGHNA, CDR2 YNFKEQ. The CDR3 sequence: CASSRPGQGTYNEQFF. CDR3 coding DNA: TGTGCCAGCAGCCGCCCGGGACAGGGGACCTACAATGAGCAGTTCTTC.

With regard to this clone: One end of the junction fails to match germline, which may point to a read error. The chain links TRBV19 to TRBJ2-1, with 9 nucleotides matching TRBD2. Germline CDR1 reads LNHDA; CDR2 reads SQIVND (reference sequence). There are 13 residues in the CDR3. DNA of the CDR3: TGTGCCAGTACCCTAGCCGGGACTAGCTTATTAGTCTTC. Protein sequence: CASTLAGTSLLVF.

The chain is built from TRBV5-1 and TRBJ2-1, with TRBD2 identical over 11 bases. In germline, CDR1 is SGHRS, CDR2 YFSETQ. J was trimmed by 0 bases and V by 4 bases; bases with no gene match: 12. The CDR3 extends over 19 amino acids. CDR3: CASSPNGLAGGISYNEQFF. DNA for the CDR3: TGCGCCAGCAGCCCAAACGGGTTAGCGGGAGGGATCTCCTACAATGAGCAGTTCTTC.

V is TRBV28 and J is TRBJ1-5, with D hard to call. Trimming left V 1 base short and J 1 base short, with 2 bases between. The CDR3 spans 13 residues. Germline CDR1 is MDHEN and CDR2 is SYDVKM. The CDR3 region is CASSLLSNQPQHF. The CDR3 bases are TGTGCCAGCAGTTTATTAAGCAATCAGCCCCAGCATTTT.